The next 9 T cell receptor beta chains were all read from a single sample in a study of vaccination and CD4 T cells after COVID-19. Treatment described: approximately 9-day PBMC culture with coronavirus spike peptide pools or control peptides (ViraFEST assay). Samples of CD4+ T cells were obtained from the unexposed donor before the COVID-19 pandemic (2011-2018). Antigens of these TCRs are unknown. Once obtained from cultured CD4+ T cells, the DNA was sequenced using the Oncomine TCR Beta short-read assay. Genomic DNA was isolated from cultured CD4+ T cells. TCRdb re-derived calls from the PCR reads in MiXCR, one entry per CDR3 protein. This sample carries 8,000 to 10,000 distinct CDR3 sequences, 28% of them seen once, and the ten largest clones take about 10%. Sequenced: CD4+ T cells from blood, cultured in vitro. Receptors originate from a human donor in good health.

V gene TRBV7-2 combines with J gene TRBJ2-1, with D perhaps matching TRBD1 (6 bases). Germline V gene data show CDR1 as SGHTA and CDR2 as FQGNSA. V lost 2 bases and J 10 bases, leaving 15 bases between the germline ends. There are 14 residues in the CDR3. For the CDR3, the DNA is TGTGCCAGCAGCTTACTTCCGGGAACAGGGGAGCAGTTCTTC. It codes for CASSLLPGTGEQFF.

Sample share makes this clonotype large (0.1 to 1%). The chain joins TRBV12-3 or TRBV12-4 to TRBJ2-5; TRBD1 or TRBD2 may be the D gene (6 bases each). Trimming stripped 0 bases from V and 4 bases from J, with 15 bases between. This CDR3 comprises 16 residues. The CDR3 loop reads CASSLARGAIGETQYF. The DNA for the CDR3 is TGTGCCAGCAGTTTAGCGAGGGGGGCAATCGGAGAGACCCAGTACTTC.

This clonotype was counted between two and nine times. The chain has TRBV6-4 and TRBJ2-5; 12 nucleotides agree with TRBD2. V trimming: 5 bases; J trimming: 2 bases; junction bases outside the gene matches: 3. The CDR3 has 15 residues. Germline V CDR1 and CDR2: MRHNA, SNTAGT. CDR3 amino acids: CASSRLAGEQETQYF. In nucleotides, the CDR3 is TGTGCCAGCAGTCGACTAGCGGGAGAGCAAGAGACCCAGTACTTC.

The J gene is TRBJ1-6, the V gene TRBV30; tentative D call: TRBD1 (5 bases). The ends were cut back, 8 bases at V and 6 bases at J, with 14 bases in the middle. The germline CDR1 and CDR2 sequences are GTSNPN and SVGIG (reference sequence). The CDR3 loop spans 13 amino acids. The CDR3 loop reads CAGGPAANSPLHF. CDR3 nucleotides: TGTGCCGGGGGACCAGCGGCTAATTCACCCCTCCACTTT.

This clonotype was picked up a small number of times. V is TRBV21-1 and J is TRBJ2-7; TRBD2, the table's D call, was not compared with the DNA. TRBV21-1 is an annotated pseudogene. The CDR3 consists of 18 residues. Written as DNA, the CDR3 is TGTGCCAGCAGCAAAGGCCCATCCTGGTTGCAGCGGGGCTACGAGCAGTACTTC. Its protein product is CASSKGPSWLQRGYEQYF.

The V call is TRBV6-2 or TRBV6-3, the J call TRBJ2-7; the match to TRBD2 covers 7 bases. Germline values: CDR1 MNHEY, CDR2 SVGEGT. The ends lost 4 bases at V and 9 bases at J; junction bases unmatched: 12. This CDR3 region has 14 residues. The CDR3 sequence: CASSWASGLRGQYF. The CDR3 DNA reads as TGTGCCAGCAGTTGGGCTAGCGGCCTACGAGGGCAGTACTTC.

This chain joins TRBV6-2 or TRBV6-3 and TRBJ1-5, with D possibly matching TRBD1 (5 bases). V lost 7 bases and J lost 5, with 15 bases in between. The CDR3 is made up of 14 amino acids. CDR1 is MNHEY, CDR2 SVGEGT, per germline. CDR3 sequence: CASKLQGGYQPQHF. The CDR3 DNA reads TGTGCCAGCAAATTGCAGGGCGGTTATCAGCCCCAGCATTTT.

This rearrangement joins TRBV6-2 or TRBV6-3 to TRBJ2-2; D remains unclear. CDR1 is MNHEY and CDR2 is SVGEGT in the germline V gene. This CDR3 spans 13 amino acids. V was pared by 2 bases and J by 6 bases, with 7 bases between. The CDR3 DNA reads TGTGCCAGCAGTTACCCCCCGCCCGGGGAGCTGTTTTTT. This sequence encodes CASSYPPPGELFF.

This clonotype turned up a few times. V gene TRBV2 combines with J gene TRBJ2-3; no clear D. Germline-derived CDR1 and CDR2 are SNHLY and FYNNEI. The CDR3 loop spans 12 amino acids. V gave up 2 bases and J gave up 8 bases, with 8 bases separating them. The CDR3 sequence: CASSEYESTQYF. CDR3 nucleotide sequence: TGTGCCAGCAGTGAATATGAAAGTACGCAGTATTTT.